The 32 T cell receptor beta chains given below trace back to one sample, sequenced in a study of response to subunit inactivated influenza vaccine. TCRdb recomputed calls from the RT-PCR reads with MiXCR, one row per CDR3 protein. The table lists 540,000 or so distinct CDR3 sequences, 10% to 15% of them singletons. Source: PBMCs from blood, taken 40 to 50 days after vaccination. These receptors all stem from a man in his fifties or sixties who received an inactivated influenza vaccine.

V and J are TRBV28 and TRBJ1-1; 8 positions match TRBD1. V lost 4 bases, J lost 1 base, and 2 bases stayed unmatched. Per the germline V gene, CDR1 is MDHEN and CDR2 is SYDVKM. CDR3 length: 14 amino acids. The CDR3 loop is CASSSDRENTEAFF. CDR3 bases: TGTGCCAGCAGTTCGGACAGGGAGAACACTGAAGCTTTCTTT.

This clonotype was found a few times. V is TRBV4-2 and J is TRBJ2-2; 11 bases are a match to TRBD2. The CDR3 is made up of 17 amino acids. In germline, CDR1 is LGHNA, CDR2 YNFKEQ. Trimming cost V 4 bases and J 4 bases; bases outside gene matches: 8. The CDR3 nucleotides are TGTGCCAGCAGCCCAATAGCGGGAGGGCAGGTCACCGGGGAGCTGTTTTTT. As protein: CASSPIAGGQVTGELFF.

The chain uses TRBV4-1 and TRBJ2-7; D is undetermined. Germline CDR1 is MGHRA and CDR2 is YSYEKL. This CDR3 comprises 15 residues. V was shortened by 1 base and J by 0 bases, with 10 bases between the two germline ends. Here the CDR3 DNA reads TGCGCCAGCAGCCAAGGAGCAGCGAGCTCCTACGAGCAGTACTTC. Its translation is CASSQGAASSYEQYF.

This clonotype has only a few counts. This rearrangement joins TRBV20-1 to TRBJ2-5; possible D gene TRBD2, 6 bases. Germline loops: CDR1 DFQATT, CDR2 SNEGSKA (reference sequence). V lost 5 bases, J lost 5 bases, and 30 bases lay in between. This CDR3 spans 18 amino acids. The chain's CDR3 is CSAPPQGRDAIDRETQYF. DNA for the CDR3: TGCAGTGCTCCTCCCCAAGGGCGGGACGCCATAGACCGGGAGACCCAGTACTTC.

This clonotype was detected a few times. The chain couples TRBV11-2 to TRBJ2-2, with 7 bases aligning to TRBD2. V was clipped by 5 bases and J by 0 bases; unmatched bases: 3. The CDR3 spans 15 residues. Germline V gives CDR1 SGHAT, CDR2 FQNNGV. CDR3 DNA: TGTGCCAGCAGCCGGACTAGAGCGAACACCGGGGAGCTGTTTTTT. Protein product: CASSRTRANTGELFF.

The chain has TRBV20-1 and TRBJ2-1, with 16 bases lining up with TRBD2. The CDR3 length is 17 residues. Germline lookup yields CDR1 DFQATT and CDR2 SNEGSKA (reference sequence). V shed 6 bases, J shed 6 bases, and the junction held 11 bases outside the gene matches. The CDR3 DNA sequence: TGCAGTGCCGAGGGACTAGCGGGGGGGCCTATATTCAATGAGCAGTTCTTC. It is translated as CSAEGLAGGPIFNEQFF.

The genes are TRBV15 and TRBJ2-5; 11 bases agree with TRBD2. V lost 0 bases, J lost 5 bases, and 5 bases stayed unmatched. The length of the CDR3 is 16 residues. CDR1 and CDR2 (germline): LNHNV, YYDKDF (reference sequence). The CDR3 is CATSRDRLAGTETQYF. CDR3 in DNA: TGTGCCACCAGCAGAGATCGACTAGCGGGGACCGAGACCCAGTACTTC.

The rearrangement links TRBV7-9 to TRBJ2-5; D gene uncertain. Deletions cut 5 bases from V and 3 bases from J, with 10 bases between. Germline values: CDR1 SEHNR, CDR2 FQNEAQ (reference sequence). The CDR3 spans 13 residues. DNA of the CDR3: TGTGCCAGCAGCCCGGGCCTAAAAGAGACCCAGTACTTC. As protein: CASSPGLKETQYF.

In nucleotides, the CDR3 is TGTGCCAGCAGCCAAGAGTGGAGCGGGATATTCTCCTACGAGCAGTACTTC. Encoded protein: CASSQEWSGIFSYEQYF. The rearrangement joins TRBV4-2 to TRBJ2-7, with TRBD2 matching over 7 bases. The V segment lost 0 bases and the J segment 0 bases; nucleotides outside the gene matches: 8. The CDR3 loop spans 17 amino acids. CDR1 and CDR2 from the germline V gene are LGHNA and YNFKEQ.

The sample holds a few counts of this clonotype. The chain has TRBV7-9 and TRBJ1-6; the D gene is possibly TRBD1 (6 bases). Looked up from germline, CDR1 is SEHNR and CDR2 is FQNEAQ (reference sequence). V shed 5 bases and J shed 8 bases, with 10 bases lying between them. The CDR3 extends over 13 amino acids. The CDR3 DNA sequence: TGTGCCAGCAGCAGACGACAGGATTCACCCCTCCACTTT. Its translation is CASSRRQDSPLHF. Full variable domain (rest looked up from reference TRBV7-9 and TRBJ1-6): DTGVSQNPRHKITKRGQNVTFRCDPISEHNRLYWYRQTLGQGPEFLTYFQNEAQLEKSRLLSDRFSAERPKGSFSTLEIQRTEQGDSAMYLCASSRRQDSPLHFGNGTRLTVT.

CDR3 loop: CASTSPTETSNQPQHF. CDR3 nucleotides: TGTGCCAGCACTTCGCCCACGGAGACTAGCAATCAGCCCCAGCATTTT. The gene calls are TRBV28 and TRBJ1-5; D gene uncertain. The CDR3 runs to 16 residues. Germline CDR1 reads MDHEN; CDR2 reads SYDVKM. Trimming cost V 7 bases and J 0 bases, with 16 bases left between them.

This clonotype was seen a handful of times. The gene calls are TRBV10-3 and TRBJ2-7; possibly TRBD2 for D (5 bases). The ends were cut back, 7 bases at V and 5 bases at J, with 30 bases in the middle. Per the germline V gene, CDR1 is ENHRY and CDR2 is SYGVKD. This CDR3 spans 18 amino acids. CDR3 sequence: CAITETVIGFRTGNEQYF. CDR3 nucleotide sequence: TGTGCCATCACCGAGACGGTAATTGGGTTTAGGACCGGGAACGAGCAGTACTTC.

This clonotype was counted only a few times. V is TRBV20-1 and J is TRBJ2-7, with 7 bases matching TRBD1. With V trimmed by 6 bases and J by 13 bases, 18 bases remained unmatched. The CDR3 spans 13 residues. CDR1 and CDR2 from the germline V gene are DFQATT and SNEGSKA (reference sequence). For the CDR3, the DNA is TGCAGTGCCAGGGGACAGAGGGATCTTTTCAATTACTTC. Its protein product is CSARGQRDLFNYF.

The table lists this clonotype with a few counts. The V gene is TRBV29-1, the J gene TRBJ1-1, with D hard to call. Between the trimmed V and J ends, which lost 0 bases and 4 bases, there was a span of 12 bases. The CDR3 runs to 14 residues. Germline V gene lookup returns CDR1 SQVTM and CDR2 ANQGSEA. Written as DNA, the CDR3 is TGCAGCGTTGAAGATGGAGGGTGGGGCACTGAAGCTTTCTTT. This translates into CSVEDGGWGTEAFF.

At least ten counts were recorded for this clonotype. The chain carries TRBV20-1 and TRBJ2-1; 11 nucleotides match TRBD2. Germline CDR1 reads DFQATT; CDR2 reads SNEGSKA (reference sequence). The CDR3 covers 14 residues. After removal of 7 bases from V and 6 bases from J, the junction contained 8 bases not matched to a gene. The CDR3 sequence: CSVDSGRAVNEQFF. DNA for the CDR3: TGCAGTGTCGATAGCGGGAGGGCCGTCAATGAGCAGTTCTTC.

The V and J genes are TRBV7-2 and TRBJ2-2; TRBD1 aligns across 8 bases. Looked up from germline, CDR1 is SGHTA and CDR2 is FQGNSA. The CDR3 is 17 amino acids. The ends lost 5 bases at V and 1 base at J; junction bases unmatched: 9. This CDR3 is CASSPQGAGLNTGELFF. The CDR3 DNA sequence: TGTGCCAGCAGCCCCCAGGGGGCGGGGTTGAACACCGGGGAGCTGTTTTTT.

This clonotype was detected only a few times. The chain links TRBV20-1 to TRBJ2-7; D not certain. Germline values: CDR1 DFQATT, CDR2 SNEGSKA (reference sequence). Trimming pared 1 base from V and 2 bases from J, leaving 6 bases between. The CDR3 spans 12 residues. The CDR3 is CSARVPAYEQYF. DNA for the CDR3: TGCAGTGCTAGAGTCCCGGCCTACGAGCAGTACTTC.

This clonotype was seen a handful of times. The V and J genes are TRBV9 and TRBJ2-7; the D is unclear. The CDR3 totals 15 residues. Trimming pared 3 bases from V and 3 bases from J, leaving 16 bases between. Germline V gene data show CDR1 as SGDLS and CDR2 as YYNGEE. As DNA, the CDR3 is TGTGCCAGCAGCGCCCGTCCGATGGAGAACTACGAGCAGTACTTC. Its translation is CASSARPMENYEQYF.

This clonotype has only a few counts. CDR3 bases: TGTGCCAGCAGCGTAGGGGGGGCAGCCTACGAGCAGTACTTC. The encoded protein is CASSVGGAAYEQYF. The chain joins TRBV9 to TRBJ2-7; D is perhaps TRBD1 or TRBD2 (6 bases each). Deletions cut 0 bases from V and 2 bases from J, with 9 bases between. Germline values: CDR1 SGDLS, CDR2 YYNGEE. The CDR3 contains 14 residues.

This clonotype has at least ten counts. The chain recombines TRBV5-6 with TRBJ1-1; D gene uncertain. Between the trimmed V and J ends, which lost 0 bases and 6 bases, there was a span of 12 bases. Germline V gene sequence: CDR1 SGHDT, CDR2 YYEEEE. The CDR3 spans 14 residues. CDR3 in amino acids: CASSLGSVRAEAFF. The CDR3 coding sequence is TGTGCCAGCAGCTTGGGCAGTGTTAGGGCTGAAGCTTTCTTT. Filled out from reference TRBV5-6 and TRBJ1-1, the complete variable domain reads DAGVTQSPTHLIKTRGQQVTLRCSPKSGHDTVSWYQQALGQGPQFIFQYYEEEERQRGNFPDRFSGHQFPNYSSELNVNALLLGDSALYLCASSLGSVRAEAFFGQGTRLTVV.

This clonotype showed up just a few times. The genes are TRBV7-6 and TRBJ1-2, with 7 bases fitting TRBD1. This CDR3 is 15 amino acids long. CDR1 is SGHVS and CDR2 is FNYEAQ in the germline V gene. Germline trimming cut 4 bases from V and 6 bases from J; bases unmatched to any gene: 11. The CDR3 DNA reads TGTGCCAGCAGCTATGTGGATGGACAGGCGGATGGCTACACCTTC. Its protein is CASSYVDGQADGYTF.

The rearrangement links TRBV5-1 to TRBJ2-3; D is undetermined. CDR1 is SGHRS and CDR2 is YFSETQ in the germline V gene. This CDR3 spans 13 amino acids. V lost 4 bases, J lost 0 bases, and 6 bases lay in between. Here the CDR3 DNA reads TGCGCCAGCAGCGCCGCTAGCACAGATACGCAGTATTTT. Its protein is CASSAASTDTQYF. Variable domain in full (rest from reference TRBV5-1 and TRBJ2-3): KAGVTQTPRYLIKTRGQQVTLSCSPISGHRSVSWYQQTPGQGLQFLFEYFSETQRNKGNFPGRFSGRQFSNSRSEMNVSTLELGDSALYLCASSAASTDTQYFGPGTRLTVL.

This clonotype has a handful of counts. This chain connects TRBV20-1 to TRBJ2-1; 8 nucleotides match TRBD2. Germline trimming cut 3 bases from V and 7 bases from J; bases unmatched to any gene: 8. Germline CDR1 is DFQATT and CDR2 is SNEGSKA (reference sequence). CDR3 length equals 14 residues. CDR3 coding DNA: TGCAGTGCTAGGCCTTCGGGAGGGGTGAATGAGCAGTTCTTC. Residues: CSARPSGGVNEQFF.

This chain connects TRBV11-1 to TRBJ2-1; tentatively, D is TRBD2 (5 bases). Per the germline V gene, CDR1 is SGHAT and CDR2 is FQDESV (reference sequence). V dropped 9 bases and J dropped 6 bases, with 30 bases sitting between them. The CDR3 consists of 18 residues. The CDR3 spells CASNPGSLWADPTNEQFF. In DNA form, the CDR3 reads TGTGCCAGTAACCCGGGGTCCCTGTGGGCGGACCCCACCAATGAGCAGTTCTTC.

This clonotype was seen ten or more times. The rearrangement uses TRBV20-1 and TRBJ2-3; D unresolved. The CDR3 consists of 17 residues. Deletions cut 1 base from V and 2 bases from J, with 19 bases between. Germline V gene data show CDR1 as DFQATT and CDR2 as SNEGSKA (reference sequence). Written as DNA, the CDR3 is TGCAGTGCTAGAGCTAGTGGAGAAGACCCCTACACAGATACGCAGTATTTT. Translated, it gives CSARASGEDPYTDTQYF.

This clonotype was picked up a small number of times. The gene calls are TRBV10-3 and TRBJ1-1; D unresolved. The CDR3 totals 14 residues. CDR1 and CDR2 (germline): ENHRY, SYGVKD. Trimming left V 0 bases short and J 2 bases short, with 7 bases between. CDR3 nucleotide sequence: TGTGCCATCAGTGAGTCGGACCCCAACACTGAAGCTTTCTTT. It translates to CAISESDPNTEAFF.

This clonotype turned up a few times. This chain links TRBV9 with TRBJ2-1; 10 bases align to TRBD2. The CDR3 is made up of 17 amino acids. The trim removed 4 bases at V and 7 bases at J, leaving 14 bases unmatched. Germline V gene data show CDR1 as SGDLS and CDR2 as YYNGEE. The CDR3, as DNA: TGTGCCAGCAGCACTGCCCCCGCTGGACTAGCGGTTAATGAGCAGTTCTTC. Its translation is CASSTAPAGLAVNEQFF.

V usage is TRBV15 and J usage is TRBJ2-5; 9 nucleotides match TRBD1. The CDR3 length is 13 residues. The V segment lost 8 bases and the J segment 3 bases; nucleotides outside the gene matches: 4. The germline CDR1 and CDR2 sequences are LNHNV and YYDKDF (reference sequence). The CDR3 DNA follows: TGTGCCACCGGGACAGGGAACAAAGAGACCCAGTACTTC. Translating gives CATGTGNKETQYF. Filled out from reference TRBV15 and TRBJ2-5, the complete variable domain reads DAMVIQNPRYQVTQFGKPVTLSCSQTLNHNVMYWYQQKSSQAPKLLFHYYDKDFNNEADTPDNFQSRRPNTSFCFLDIRSPGLGDTAMYLCATGTGNKETQYFGPGTRLLVL.

The chain links TRBV28 to TRBJ2-7; perhaps TRBD1 as D (6 bases). The CDR3 is 14 amino acids. V gave up 6 bases and J gave up 5 bases, with 17 bases separating them. Germline CDR1 MDHEN, CDR2 SYDVKM. The CDR3, as DNA: TGTGCCAGCAGGGGGACCGGATACAGGGACGAGCAGTACTTC. It specifies CASRGTGYRDEQYF.

This clonotype was detected a few times. The V gene is TRBV5-1, the J gene TRBJ1-2; 7 bases align to TRBD1. J was trimmed by 2 bases and V by 7 bases; bases with no gene match: 5. The CDR3 totals 13 residues. Germline V gene sequence: CDR1 SGHRS, CDR2 YFSETQ. CDR3 loop: CASGGQLNYGYTF. In DNA, the CDR3 is TGCGCCAGCGGGGGACAGCTGAACTATGGCTACACCTTC.

The V gene is TRBV20-1, the J gene TRBJ2-7; 9 positions match TRBD2. This CDR3 comprises 12 residues. Losses at the gene ends were 5 bases for V and 4 bases for J; bases not matched to a gene: 3. The germline gives CDR1 DFQATT, CDR2 SNEGSKA (reference sequence). For the CDR3, the DNA is TGCAGTGCTGATAGCGGGGGATACGAGCAGTACTTC. It encodes CSADSGGYEQYF.

The chain employs TRBV20-1 and TRBJ1-2; 10 nucleotides line up with TRBD1. This CDR3 is built from 16 residues. V dropped 3 bases and J dropped 6; count of bases not matched to a gene: 13. Germline values: CDR1 DFQATT, CDR2 SNEGSKA (reference sequence). The CDR3 nucleotides read TGCAGTGCTAGCGGACAGGGGGATCTCTTCTGGAATGGCTACACCTTC. Its translation is CSASGQGDLFWNGYTF.